This T cell receptor (beta chain) stems from a study of blood T cell repertoires in COVID-19. The overall study: Material from acute and convalescent COVID-19 was sourced from the United States, Italy and Spain.

Original analysis: Amplification of reference gene primers provided the estimated nucleated cell counts. Assay: immunoSEQ multiplex PCR; the TCRdb copy retains only in-frame clones and omits some. That table supplies the V and J calls and clone size; D and trimming were determined from the DNA. In the table there are approximately 220,000 clones, roughly 91% of which are singletons. The CDR3 contains 16 residues. Trimming shortened V by 0 bases and J by 0 bases, and 10 bases separated the two germline ends. CDR1 and CDR2 from the germline V gene are SGHNT and YYREEE (reference sequence). Participants spanned ages about 18 to 89 years and resided in about 25 US areas.

The V call is TRBV5-4, the J call TRBJ2-1; D call uncertain. The sequence was collected from a woman aged 25 to 39 with acute COVID-19. Sequencing was performed on PBMCs or T cells enriched from blood (not recorded which). CDR3 amino acids: CASSLGAYSSYNEQFF. CDR3 in DNA: TGTGCCAGCAGCTTGGGAGCCTATAGCTCCTACAATGAGCAGTTCTTC.